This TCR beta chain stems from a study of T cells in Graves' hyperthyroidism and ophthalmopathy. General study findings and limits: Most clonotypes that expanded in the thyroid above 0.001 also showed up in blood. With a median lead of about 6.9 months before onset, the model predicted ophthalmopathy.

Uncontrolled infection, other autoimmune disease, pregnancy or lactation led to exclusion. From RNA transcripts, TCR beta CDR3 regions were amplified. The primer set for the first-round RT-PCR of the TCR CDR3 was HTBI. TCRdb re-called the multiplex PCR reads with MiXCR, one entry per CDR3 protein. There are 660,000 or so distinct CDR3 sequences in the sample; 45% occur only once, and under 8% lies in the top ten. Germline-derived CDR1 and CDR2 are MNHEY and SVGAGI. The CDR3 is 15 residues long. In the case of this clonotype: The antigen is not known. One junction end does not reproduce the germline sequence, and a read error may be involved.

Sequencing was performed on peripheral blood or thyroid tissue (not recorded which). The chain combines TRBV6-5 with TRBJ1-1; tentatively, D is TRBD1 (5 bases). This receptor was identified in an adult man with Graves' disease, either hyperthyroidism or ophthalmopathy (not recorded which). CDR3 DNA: TGTGCCAGCAGTTACTCGCCAGGGTGGAACACTGAAGCTTCCTTT. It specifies CASSYSPGWNTEASF.